A selection of T cell receptor beta chains follows, all from one sample in a study of T cell clonotyping in hematopoietic cell transplantation. Produced via immunoSEQ multiplex PCR; TCRdb's table is partial and in-frame only. The sample lists about 1,500 clones, 67% seen once, with more than 25% in the top ten. The source was peripheral blood mononuclear cells, collected 100 days after allogeneic stem cell transplant. The receptors stem from a female patient between 60 and 69 years old who had an allogeneic stem cell transplant, so the T cells may come from the graft donor. Some clones in this sample may be carry-over from other donors' samples. Each CDR3 is given with its conserved first and last residue. The D gene is left open where the match is weak. Some rows have no size entry. The others give once, few or many, or a class for an expanded clone.

V: TRBV10-3
D: .
J: TRBJ2-1
size: once
DNA: TGTGCGGCGGGGACTCGGGATGAGCAGTTCTTC
CDR3: CAAGTRDEQFF

V: TRBV9
D: TRBD2
J: TRBJ2-1
size: .
DNA: TGTGCCAGCAGCACCTTTGGGGGGGGGTCCTACAATGAGCAGTTCTTC
CDR3: CASSTFGGGSYNEQFF

V: TRBV5-6
D: .
J: TRBJ1-1
size: .
DNA: TGTGCCAGCAGCTTGCGGGGCACTGAAGCTTTCTTT
CDR3: CASSLRGTEAFF

V: TRBV11-1
D: .
J: TRBJ2-3
size: few
DNA: TGTGCCAGCAGCCCCCGGGTGGATACGCAGTATTTT
CDR3: CASSPRVDTQYF

V: TRBV13
D: .
J: TRBJ1-4
size: .
DNA: TGTGCCAGCAGCTTAGGACAGGGCCCCGAAAAACTGTTTTTT
CDR3: CASSLGQGPEKLFF

V: TRBV11-3
D: TRBD2
J: TRBJ2-1
size: .
DNA: TGTGCCAGCAGCTGGCTGACTAGCGAAAATGAGCAGTTCTTC
CDR3: CASSWLTSENEQFF

V: TRBV6-1
D: .
J: TRBJ2-5
size: .
DNA: TGTGCCAGCGCCCAATGGCTTCAAGAGACCCAGTACTTC
CDR3: CASAQWLQETQYF

V: TRBV27
D: .
J: TRBJ2-1
size: .
DNA: TGTGCCAGCAGTTCATCCAGAGGAGGGGTTGGCTACAATGAGCAGTTCTTC
CDR3: CASSSSRGGVGYNEQFF

V: TRBV19
D: .
J: TRBJ1-5
size: .
DNA: TGTGCCAGTAGTATGGGGGGCTGGCAGCCCCAGCATTTT
CDR3: CASSMGGWQPQHF

V: TRBV7-6
D: .
J: TRBJ1-6
size: .
DNA: TGTGCCAGCAGCTTAGCGGTGGGATTTAATTCACCCCTCCACTTT
CDR3: CASSLAVGFNSPLHF

V: TRBV9
D: .
J: TRBJ2-2
size: few
DNA: TGTGCCAGCAGCGTAGCAGAGAACACCGGGGAGCTGTTGTTT
CDR3: CASSVAENTGELLF

V: TRBV5-1
D: TRBD1
J: TRBJ1-6
size: .
DNA: TGCGCCAGCAGCCCGTCGGGACAGCTAAATTCACCCCTCCACTTT
CDR3: CASSPSGQLNSPLHF

V: TRBV6-5
D: .
J: TRBJ1-2
size: .
DNA: TGTGCCACCAAAGTGGCACCGCGGGGTGGCTACACCTTC
CDR3: CATKVAPRGGYTF

V: TRBV4-3
D: TRBD1
J: TRBJ1-5
size: .
DNA: TGCGCCAGCAGCCAAGATTTGGGACAGTTCGTTACGGGTCAGCCCCAGCATTTT
CDR3: CASSQDLGQFVTGQPQHF

V: TRBV12-5
D: .
J: TRBJ2-7
size: .
DNA: TGTGCTAGTGGTTTGAGTAGGAGGGATTCCATCCTTGTCTACGAGCAGTACTTC
CDR3: CASGLSRRDSILVYEQYF

V: TRBV19
D: .
J: TRBJ2-2
size: .
DNA: TGTGCCAGTAGTATGTGGCCGAACACCGGGGAGCTGTTTTTT
CDR3: CASSMWPNTGELFF

V: TRBV7-2
D: TRBD2
J: TRBJ2-3
size: few
DNA: TGTGCCAGCAGCATTTCTAGCGGGGGGCCCGAAGATACGCAGTATTTT
CDR3: CASSISSGGPEDTQYF

V: TRBV29-1
D: .
J: TRBJ1-2
size: large
DNA: TGCAGCGTTGAAGGCTATGGCTACACCTTC
CDR3: CSVEGYGYTF

V: TRBV2
D: TRBD1
J: TRBJ2-3
size: .
DNA: TGTGCCAGCAGTGAGGGGACAGGGGGCATAGATACGCAGTATTTT
CDR3: CASSEGTGGIDTQYF

V: TRBV7-9
D: .
J: TRBJ2-5
size: .
DNA: TGTGCCAGCAGCTTAGGTTTCCCGGACAGCTACCAAGAGACCCAGTACTTC
CDR3: CASSLGFPDSYQETQYF

V: TRBV7-9
D: .
J: TRBJ2-1
size: large
DNA: TGTGCCAGCAGCCCCTCACTGAGCGACCCCTACAATGAGCAGTTCTTC
CDR3: CASSPSLSDPYNEQFF

V: TRBV9
D: .
J: TRBJ1-1
size: few
DNA: TGTGCCAGCAGCCCCCGCGGAAACCAGAACACTGAAGCTTTCTTT
CDR3: CASSPRGNQNTEAFF

V: TRBV4-1
D: TRBD1
J: TRBJ1-2
size: few
DNA: TGCGCCAGCAGCCAAGCCCCTGGGACAGCTAACTATGGCTACACCTTC
CDR3: CASSQAPGTANYGYTF

V: TRBV9
D: .
J: TRBJ1-1
size: .
DNA: TGTGCCAGCAGCGTAGCCGACAGAACTGAAGCTTTCTTT
CDR3: CASSVADRTEAFF

V: TRBV7-6
D: .
J: TRBJ1-2
size: .
DNA: TGTGCCAGCAGCTTCGGCAGCTATGGCTACACCTTC
CDR3: CASSFGSYGYTF

V: TRBV15
D: TRBD2
J: TRBJ2-7
size: .
DNA: TGTGCCACCAGCAGGCGCGGACTAGCGTGGGAGCAGTACTTC
CDR3: CATSRRGLAWEQYF

V: TRBV2
D: .
J: TRBJ2-5
size: once
DNA: TGTGCCAGCAGTGGGGGACCTCAAGAGACCCAGTACTTC
CDR3: CASSGGPQETQYF

V: TRBV30
D: .
J: TRBJ1-3
size: few
DNA: TGTGCCATGGAGGCCCTGGGAGGATTAAACCCGATTCAAGGAAACACCATATATTTT
CDR3: CAMEALGGLNPIQGNTIYF

V: TRBV28
D: .
J: TRBJ1-1
size: .
DNA: TGTGCCAGCAGTTTGACAGGAGAAAACACTGAAGCTTTCTTT
CDR3: CASSLTGENTEAFF

V: TRBV5-6
D: TRBD1
J: TRBJ2-7
size: large
DNA: TGTGCCAGCAGCGCTGGGGACAGGGAGCCCTACGAGCAGTACTTC
CDR3: CASSAGDREPYEQYF

V: TRBV25-1
D: TRBD1
J: TRBJ1-2
size: .
DNA: TGTGCCAGCAGTGAATACAGCCGGACAGGGGGCGGCTACACCTTC
CDR3: CASSEYSRTGGGYTF

V: TRBV5-6
D: .
J: TRBJ2-1
size: once
DNA: TGTGCCAGCAGCTTGGGCGGACAGTTGAATGAGCAGTTCTTC
CDR3: CASSLGGQLNEQFF

V: TRBV19
D: .
J: TRBJ1-1
size: .
DNA: TGTGCCAGTAGTATTTCAGCCGGTGAAGCTTTCTTT
CDR3: CASSISAGEAFF

V: TRBV19
D: .
J: TRBJ2-1
size: medium-sized
DNA: TGTGCCAGTAGTATGCAGGGGCCCGACAATGAGCAGTTCTTC
CDR3: CASSMQGPDNEQFF

V: TRBV19
D: .
J: TRBJ1-2
size: .
DNA: TGTGCCAGTAGTGGAGAGACAATGGGGAACTATGGCTACACCTTC
CDR3: CASSGETMGNYGYTF

V: TRBV7-9
D: .
J: TRBJ1-2
size: medium-sized
DNA: TGTGCCAGCAGCTTAGGGTTGGGGGACCTCGCTAACTATGGCTACACCTTC
CDR3: CASSLGLGDLANYGYTF

V: TRBV5-4
D: .
J: TRBJ2-3
size: .
DNA: TGTGCCAGCAGCCCAGGACCAAATACGCAGTATTTT
CDR3: CASSPGPNTQYF

V: TRBV5-4
D: .
J: TRBJ2-1
size: .
DNA: TGTGCCAGCAGCTTGGCCTCGGCCTACAATGAGCAGTTCTTC
CDR3: CASSLASAYNEQFF

V: TRBV29-1
D: TRBD2
J: TRBJ2-5
size: .
DNA: TGCAGCGTTCAGCGGGACGGGGAGACCCAGTACTTC
CDR3: CSVQRDGETQYF

V: TRBV28
D: .
J: TRBJ1-2
size: .
DNA: TGTGCCAGCAGTTTTGGGCGGGGCGCAGGGTCCTATGGCTACACCTTC
CDR3: CASSFGRGAGSYGYTF

V: TRBV4-1
D: .
J: TRBJ2-1
size: few
DNA: TGCGCCAGCAGCCAAGAAGCGGGTCGGGACTCCTACAATGAGCAGTTCTTC
CDR3: CASSQEAGRDSYNEQFF

V: TRBV19
D: .
J: TRBJ1-6
size: few
DNA: TGTGCCAACGCGGCCCCCAGGGCAAACTCACCCCTCCACTTT
CDR3: CANAAPRANSPLHF

V: TRBV6-6
D: .
J: TRBJ2-7
size: large
DNA: TGTGCCAGCAGTTACGGGCAGTCCTACGAGCAGTACTTC
CDR3: CASSYGQSYEQYF

V: TRBV19
D: TRBD1
J: TRBJ1-5
size: .
DNA: TGTGCCAGTAGTAATACGAGGGGGCCCGGTCAGCCCCAGCATTTT
CDR3: CASSNTRGPGQPQHF

V: TRBV7-9
D: TRBD1
J: TRBJ2-5
size: .
DNA: TGTGCCAGCAGCTTAGGGGACAGGGCGTCGGAGACCCAGTACTTC
CDR3: CASSLGDRASETQYF

V: TRBV4-3
D: TRBD2
J: TRBJ2-1
size: few
DNA: TGCGCCAGCAGCCAAGGGGGGGGTCCCAATGAGCAGTTCTTC
CDR3: CASSQGGGPNEQFF

V: TRBV19
D: .
J: TRBJ1-1
size: .
DNA: TGTGCGAGTAGACCCCCCGGAAGGAACACTGAAGCTTTCTTT
CDR3: CASRPPGRNTEAFF

V: TRBV19
D: TRBD1
J: TRBJ1-1
size: .
DNA: TGTGCCAGTAGTATACTGCCTGGACAGGGAGGAAAAGCTTTCTTT
CDR3: CASSILPGQGGKAFF

V: TRBV18
D: TRBD1
J: TRBJ1-6
size: few
DNA: TGTGCCAGCTCACCAAATAAGGGACAGCCTGGGAATTCACCCCTCCACTTT
CDR3: CASSPNKGQPGNSPLHF

V: TRBV11-2
D: TRBD2
J: TRBJ2-4
size: once
DNA: TGTGCCAGCAGCTCAAGCGGGACTTACAAAAACATTCAGTACTTC
CDR3: CASSSSGTYKNIQYF

V: TRBV11-3
D: .
J: TRBJ1-1
size: .
DNA: TGTGCCAGCAACCCACGTGGGAGGAACACTGAAGCTTTCTTT
CDR3: CASNPRGRNTEAFF

V: TRBV4-3
D: .
J: TRBJ2-2
size: .
DNA: TGCGCCAGCAGCCAAAACGACGGGGAGCTGTTTTTT
CDR3: CASSQNDGELFF

V: TRBV19
D: TRBD2
J: TRBJ2-2
size: few
DNA: TGTGCCACTCGGACTAGCGGGAGGGGAGCCCGAGAGCTGTTTTTT
CDR3: CATRTSGRGARELFF